The sequence of this T cell receptor (beta chain) was determined in a study of T cells after yellow fever vaccination. Study at large: Fractions containing few cells were prepared with SMART-Seq v4 Ultra Low Input. General study results and limits: Researchers cautioned that FACS-sorted repertoires could harbor abundant clonotypes contaminating from the bulk population.

This clonotype appeared many times. Its target is unknown. TCRdb independently ran MiXCR on the 5' RACE reads; one entry per CDR3 protein. The table shows a few hundred thousand distinct CDR3 sequences, with 3.6% occurring only once. The CDR3 is 15 amino acids. Germline assignment: CDR1 SGHTA and CDR2 FQGNSA. The V segment lost 5 bases and the J segment 4 bases; nucleotides outside the gene matches: 7. The chain is built from TRBV7-2 and TRBJ1-2, with 10 nucleotides matching TRBD1. This specimen was PBMCs, taken on the day of the yellow fever booster vaccination. The origin of this receptor is a young man who received the YFV17D yellow fever vaccine. CDR3 DNA sequence: TGTGCCAGCAGCCCCGGGACAGGGGTGATCTATGGCTACACCTTC. Its translation is CASSPGTGVIYGYTF.